Judged by abundance, the clone carrying this TCR beta chain is medium-sized. The antigen remains undetermined. The trim removed 0 bases at V and 6 bases at J, leaving 3 bases unmatched. Germline V gives CDR1 MNHGY, CDR2 SAAAGT. The CDR3 spans 15 residues. This entry comes from a study of sequential checkpoint blockade in melanoma. On the study more broadly: Both treatment sequences were followed by maintenance nivolumab. About two dozen patients had matched tumor biopsies before treatment and at week 13 after nivolumab or ipilimumab alone.

General study results and limits: PD-L1 staining and CD8+ counts, not mutational load, tracked tumor T-cell clonality.

TCRdb's table, derived via immunoSEQ multiplex PCR, lists solely in-frame clones and lacks some. The sample has about 1,700 clones; 19% are singletons. Specified treatment: randomized to nivolumab then ipilimumab (arm A) or the reverse (arm B). The specimen was tumor tissue (inferred from file names), collected from a patient given nivolumab and ipilimumab in sequence. The TCR sequence derives from a human donor with melanoma. This chain links TRBV6-8 with TRBJ2-5, with TRBD2 matching over 11 bases. CDR3 DNA: TGTGCCAGCAGTTACTCCCTAGCGGGGGGACAGACCCAGTACTTC. Amino acids: CASSYSLAGGQTQYF.